The 5 T cell receptor beta chains reported below all come from one sample, sequenced in a study of cytomegalovirus exposure and HLA in healthy donors (dated by TCRdb to about 2017). Library creation used the immunoSEQ multiplex PCR assay. For the multiplex PCR, a mixture combining 60 forward primers for TCR Vbeta segments and 13 reverse primers for TCR Jbeta segments was used. What TCRdb holds here is the immuneACCESS table cut down to in-frame rearrangements. Part of the clones is not present; checked against another copy, under half of the missing clones reflect an unresolved V gene, and the others are unexplained. Here the sample has approximately 170,000 clones; around 74% occur a single time. About 2.9% of the sample comes from the top ten. The sequenced sample was PBMCs. These receptor sequences come from a female donor in good health and CMV-seronegative.

V and J are TRBV7-6 and TRBJ2-7, with 13 bases identical to TRBD2. Germline values: CDR1 SGHVS, CDR2 FNYEAQ. Trimming took 5 bases from V and 6 from J; bases not matched to a gene: 4. This CDR3 is 14 amino acids long. The CDR3 loop is CASSVGLAGLEQYF. The CDR3 DNA follows: TGTGCCAGCAGCGTGGGACTAGCGGGACTCGAGCAGTACTTC.

This clone has just a few counts. The chain is built from TRBV6-5 and TRBJ1-1; D remains ambiguous. There are 15 residues in the CDR3. CDR1 is MNHEY, CDR2 SVGAGI, per germline. V was clipped by 2 bases and J by 4 bases, with 14 bases between them. CDR3: CASSYPPRRVTEAFF. The CDR3 nucleotides read TGTGCCAGCAGTTACCCCCCAAGGAGGGTCACTGAAGCTTTCTTT.

The chain employs TRBV9 and TRBJ2-7, with TRBD2 as a possible D gene (7 bases). This CDR3 has 15 amino acids. The germline V gene has CDR1 SGDLS and CDR2 YYNGEE. The V end was cut by 0 bases, the J end by 5 bases, with 15 bases between. CDR3 in DNA: TGTGCCAGCAGCGTAGGGCGGGGGCCCGGGCACGAGCAGTACTTC. Encoded protein: CASSVGRGPGHEQYF.

The rearrangement uses TRBV27 and TRBJ2-3, with 7 nucleotides matching TRBD2. With 7 bases clipped from V and 0 bases from J, the junction kept 16 bases outside the gene matches. The germline V gene has CDR1 MNHEY and CDR2 SMNVEV (reference sequence). The CDR3 runs to 18 residues. The chain's CDR3 is CASKLIRGSWVSTDTQYF. The CDR3 DNA reads TGTGCCAGCAAACTAATTCGCGGGAGCTGGGTGAGCACAGATACGCAGTATTTT.

Here the CDR3 reads CASSLSGRVLEFF. The CDR3 nucleotides read TGTGCCAGCAGCTTGTCTGGGAGGGTACTGGAGTTCTTC. This chain links TRBV5-8 with TRBJ2-1; 7 bases fit TRBD2. This CDR3 has 13 amino acids. The V gene's germline CDR1 is SGHTS and CDR2 YDEGEE. The V gene end was trimmed by 1 base and the J gene end by 14 bases; junction bases not matched to a gene: 9.